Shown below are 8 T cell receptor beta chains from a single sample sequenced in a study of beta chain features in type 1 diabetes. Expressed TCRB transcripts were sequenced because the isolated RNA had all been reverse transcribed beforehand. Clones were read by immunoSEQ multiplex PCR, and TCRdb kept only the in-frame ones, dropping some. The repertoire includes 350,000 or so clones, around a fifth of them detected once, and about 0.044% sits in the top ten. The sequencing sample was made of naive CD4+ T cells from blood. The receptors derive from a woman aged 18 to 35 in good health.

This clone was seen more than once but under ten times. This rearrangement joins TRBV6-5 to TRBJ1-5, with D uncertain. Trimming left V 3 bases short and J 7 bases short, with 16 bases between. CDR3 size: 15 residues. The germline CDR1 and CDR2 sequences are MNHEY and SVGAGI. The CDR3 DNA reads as TGTGCCAGCAGTTATGGGCCGTCCCCAACCCAGCCCCAGCATTTT. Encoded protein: CASSYGPSPTQPQHF.

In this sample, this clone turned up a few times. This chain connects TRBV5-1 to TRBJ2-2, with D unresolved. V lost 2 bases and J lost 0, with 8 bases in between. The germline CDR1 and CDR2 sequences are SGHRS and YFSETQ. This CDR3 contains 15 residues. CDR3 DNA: TGCGCCAGCAGCTTCCGCGAACCGAACACCGGGGAGCTGTTTTTT. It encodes CASSFREPNTGELFF.

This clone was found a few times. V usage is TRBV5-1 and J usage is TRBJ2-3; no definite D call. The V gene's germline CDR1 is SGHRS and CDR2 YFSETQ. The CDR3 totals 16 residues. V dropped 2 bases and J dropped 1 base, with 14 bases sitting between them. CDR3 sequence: CASSLGAIGGTDTQYF. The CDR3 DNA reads TGCGCCAGCAGCTTAGGAGCTATTGGAGGCACAGATACGCAGTATTTT. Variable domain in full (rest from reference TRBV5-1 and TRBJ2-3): KAGVTQTPRYLIKTRGQQVTLSCSPISGHRSVSWYQQTPGQGLQFLFEYFSETQRNKGNFPGRFSGRQFSNSRSEMNVSTLELGDSALYLCASSLGAIGGTDTQYFGPGTRLTVL.

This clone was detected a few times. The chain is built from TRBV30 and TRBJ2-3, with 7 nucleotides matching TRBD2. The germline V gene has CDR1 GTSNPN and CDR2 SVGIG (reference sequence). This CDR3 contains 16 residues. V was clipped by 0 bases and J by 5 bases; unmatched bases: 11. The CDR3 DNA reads TGTGCCTGGAGTGTATCCCGGACTAGTTTTTTAGATACGCAGTATTTT. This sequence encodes CAWSVSRTSFLDTQYF.

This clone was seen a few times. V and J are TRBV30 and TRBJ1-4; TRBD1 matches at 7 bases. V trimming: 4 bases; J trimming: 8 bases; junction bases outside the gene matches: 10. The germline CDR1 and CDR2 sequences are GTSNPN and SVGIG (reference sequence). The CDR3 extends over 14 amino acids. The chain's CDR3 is CAWNLDRVGEKLFF. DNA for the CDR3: TGTGCCTGGAATCTCGACAGGGTTGGGGAAAAACTGTTTTTT.

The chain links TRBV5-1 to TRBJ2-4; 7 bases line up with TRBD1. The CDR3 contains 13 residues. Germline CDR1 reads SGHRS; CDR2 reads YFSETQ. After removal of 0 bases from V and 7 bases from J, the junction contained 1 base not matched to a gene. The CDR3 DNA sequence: TGCGCCAGCAGCTTGGGACAGGGTAACATTCAGTACTTC. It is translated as CASSLGQGNIQYF.

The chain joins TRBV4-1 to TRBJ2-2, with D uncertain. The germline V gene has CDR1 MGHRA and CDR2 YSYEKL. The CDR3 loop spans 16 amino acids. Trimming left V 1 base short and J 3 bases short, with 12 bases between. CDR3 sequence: CASSQGDINDTGELFF. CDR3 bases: TGCGCCAGCAGCCAAGGAGACATCAACGACACCGGGGAGCTGTTTTTT.

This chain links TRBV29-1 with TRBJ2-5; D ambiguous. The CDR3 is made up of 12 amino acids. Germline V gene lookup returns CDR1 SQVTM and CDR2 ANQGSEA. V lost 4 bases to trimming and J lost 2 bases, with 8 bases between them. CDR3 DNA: TGCAGCGTTGGGGCCAGTCAAGAGACCCAGTACTTC. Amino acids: CSVGASQETQYF.